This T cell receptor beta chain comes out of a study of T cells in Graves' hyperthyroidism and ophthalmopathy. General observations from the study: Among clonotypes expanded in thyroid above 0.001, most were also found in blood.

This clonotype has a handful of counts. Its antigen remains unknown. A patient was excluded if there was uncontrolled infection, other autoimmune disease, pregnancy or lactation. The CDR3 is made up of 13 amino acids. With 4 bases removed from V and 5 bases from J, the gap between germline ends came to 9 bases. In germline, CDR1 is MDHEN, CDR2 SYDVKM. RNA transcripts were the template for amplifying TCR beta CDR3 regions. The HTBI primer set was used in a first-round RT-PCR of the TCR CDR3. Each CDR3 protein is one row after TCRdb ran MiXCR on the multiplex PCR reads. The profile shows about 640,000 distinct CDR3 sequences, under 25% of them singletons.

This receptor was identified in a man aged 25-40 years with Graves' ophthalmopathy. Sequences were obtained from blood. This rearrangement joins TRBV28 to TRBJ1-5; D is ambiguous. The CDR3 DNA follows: TGTGCCAGCAGTTCGGACGGATATCAGCCCCAGCATTTT. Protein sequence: CASSSDGYQPQHF.